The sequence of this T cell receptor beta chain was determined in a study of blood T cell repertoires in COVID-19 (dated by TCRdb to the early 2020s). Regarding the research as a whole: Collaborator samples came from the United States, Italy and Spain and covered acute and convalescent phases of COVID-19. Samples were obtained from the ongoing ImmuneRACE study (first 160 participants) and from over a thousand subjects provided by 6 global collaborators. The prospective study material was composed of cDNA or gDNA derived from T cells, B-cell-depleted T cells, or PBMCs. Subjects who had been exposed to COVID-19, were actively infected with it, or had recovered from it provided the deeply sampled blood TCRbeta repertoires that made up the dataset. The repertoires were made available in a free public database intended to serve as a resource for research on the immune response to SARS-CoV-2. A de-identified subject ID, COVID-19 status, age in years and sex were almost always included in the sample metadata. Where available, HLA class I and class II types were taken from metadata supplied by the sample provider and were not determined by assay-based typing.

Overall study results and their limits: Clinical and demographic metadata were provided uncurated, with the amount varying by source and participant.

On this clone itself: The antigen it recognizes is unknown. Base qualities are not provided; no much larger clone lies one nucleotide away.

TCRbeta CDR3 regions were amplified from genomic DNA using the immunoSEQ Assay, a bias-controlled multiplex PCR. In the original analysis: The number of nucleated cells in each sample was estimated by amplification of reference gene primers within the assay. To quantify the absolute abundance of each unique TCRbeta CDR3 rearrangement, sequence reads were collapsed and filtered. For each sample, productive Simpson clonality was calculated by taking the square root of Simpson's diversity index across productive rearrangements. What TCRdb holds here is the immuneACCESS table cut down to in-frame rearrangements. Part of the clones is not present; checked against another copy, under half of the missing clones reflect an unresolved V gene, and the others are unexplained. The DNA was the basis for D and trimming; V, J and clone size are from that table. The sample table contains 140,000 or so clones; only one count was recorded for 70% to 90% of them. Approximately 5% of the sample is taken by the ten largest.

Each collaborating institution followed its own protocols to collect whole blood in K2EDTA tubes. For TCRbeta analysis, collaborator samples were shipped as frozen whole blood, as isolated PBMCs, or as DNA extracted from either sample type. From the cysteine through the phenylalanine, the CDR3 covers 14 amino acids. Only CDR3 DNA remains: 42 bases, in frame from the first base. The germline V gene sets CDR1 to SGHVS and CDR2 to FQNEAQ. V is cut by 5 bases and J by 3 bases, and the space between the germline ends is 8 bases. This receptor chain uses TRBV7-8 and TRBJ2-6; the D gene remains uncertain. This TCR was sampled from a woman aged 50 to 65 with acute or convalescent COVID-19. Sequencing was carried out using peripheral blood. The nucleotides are TGTGCCAGCAGCCCCCCGGGTGGGGCCAACGTCCTGACTTTC. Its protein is CASSPPGGANVLTF.